This record concerns one T cell receptor (beta chain) sequence. What it binds is unknown. The data were taken from a study of CD4+ T cells in melanoma. Libraries were prepared by immunoSEQ multiplex PCR; TCRdb keeps only in-frame clonotypes and omits some of them. The profile shows about 140,000 clones, around nine tenths of them singletons. Study results and limitations: Reportedly, melanoma neoantigen-specific CD4+ T cells showed varied differentiation states. A reported correlation linked neoantigen-specific CD4+ T cells to CD8+, macrophage and B cell function.

This receptor was obtained from a human donor with melanoma.

The DNA for the CDR3 is TGTGCCAGTAGTATAGCGCAGGCAACTAATGAAAAACTGTTTTTT. It translates to CASSIAQATNEKLFF. The J gene is TRBJ1-4, the V gene TRBV19; no reliable D call. V lost 1 base and J lost 0, with 6 bases in between. Germline CDR1 LNHDA, CDR2 SQIVND (reference sequence). The CDR3 runs to 15 residues.